Below are 29 T cell receptor beta chains sequenced from a single sample in a study of blood T cell repertoires in COVID-19. Some clones are missing from TCRdb's copy, which holds only in-frame ones; the method was immunoSEQ multiplex PCR. The sample holds about 290,000 clones, roughly 80% seen once. The source material was peripheral blood. These receptor sequences come from a woman aged 45-60 years with active or convalescent COVID-19.

For the CDR3, the DNA is TGTGCCAGCAGCTTAGTCCGAACAGGGGCCTACGAGCAGTACTTC. Its protein is CASSLVRTGAYEQYF. The chain recombines TRBV7-8 with TRBJ2-7; 7 bases fit TRBD1. Germline CDR1 SGHVS, CDR2 FQNEAQ. The V and J ends lost 1 base and 2 bases, in that order; junction bases with no gene match: 5. The CDR3 consists of 15 residues.

The V and J genes are TRBV11-2 and TRBJ2-7, with 7 bases that match TRBD1. CDR3 length: 14 residues. Unmatched junction bases numbered 6, after V lost 4 bases and J lost 3 bases. Germline CDR1 reads SGHAT; CDR2 reads FQNNGV. CDR3 region: CASSSVGQVYEQYF. DNA for the CDR3: TGTGCCAGCAGCTCAGTCGGACAGGTCTACGAGCAGTACTTC. Filled out from reference TRBV11-2 and TRBJ2-7, the complete variable domain reads EAGVAQSPRYKIIEKRQSVAFWCNPISGHATLYWYQQILGQGPKLLIQFQNNGVVDDSQLPKDRFSAERLKGVDSTLKIQPAKLEDSAVYLCASSSVGQVYEQYFGPGTRLTVT.

V gene TRBV7-9 combines with J gene TRBJ1-1; 7 nucleotides match TRBD1. CDR1 is SEHNR, CDR2 FQNEAQ, per germline (reference sequence). V gave up 0 bases and J gave up 4 bases; unmatched junction bases: 5. The CDR3 contains 15 residues. Here the CDR3 reads CASSLAGSGGTEAFF. In nucleotides, the CDR3 is TGTGCCAGCAGCTTAGCGGGGTCAGGGGGCACTGAAGCTTTCTTT.

The V call is TRBV7-2, the J call TRBJ2-3; weak D call: TRBD2 (5 bases). Germline values: CDR1 SGHTA, CDR2 FQGNSA. V lost 5 bases and J 4 bases, leaving 19 bases between the germline ends. The length of the CDR3 is 16 residues. Here the CDR3 DNA reads TGTGCCAGCAGCCCATCCTGGTCCGGAGCGGCAGATACGCAGTATTTT. Translating it yields CASSPSWSGAADTQYF.

A single count supports this clone. The J gene is TRBJ2-1, the V gene TRBV3-1 (or the pseudogene TRBV3-2), with TRBD1 identical over 11 bases. V lost 3 bases and J lost 9; bases outside the gene matches: 4. Per germline, CDR1 LGHDT and CDR2 YNNKEL (reference sequence). CDR3 length: 14 residues. CDR3 sequence (DNA): TGTGCCAGCAGCCAGTGGACAGGGGGCGGTGAGCAGTTCTTC. Translated, it gives CASSQWTGGGEQFF.

The sample holds a few counts of this clone. V and J are TRBV29-1 and TRBJ2-3, with 10 bases aligning to TRBD2. CDR3 length: 14 residues. V gave up 4 bases and J gave up 4 bases; unmatched junction bases: 5. CDR1 and CDR2 from the germline V gene are SQVTM and ANQGSEA. CDR3 coding DNA: TGCAGCGTTGGGTTGGGGACTAGCGCAGATACGCAGTATTTT. Translation: CSVGLGTSADTQYF.

The V call is TRBV5-6, the J call TRBJ1-4, with a weak D call TRBD1 (5 bases). The germline V gene has CDR1 SGHDT and CDR2 YYEEEE. The ends were cut back, 4 bases at V and 8 bases at J, with 15 bases in the middle. The length of the CDR3 is 14 residues. The CDR3 protein is CASSPGQATEKLFF. The CDR3 DNA follows: TGTGCCAGCAGCCCTGGACAAGCCACGGAAAAACTGTTTTTT. The complete variable domain, with remaining parts taken from reference TRBV5-6 and TRBJ1-4, reads DAGVTQSPTHLIKTRGQQVTLRCSPKSGHDTVSWYQQALGQGPQFIFQYYEEEERQRGNFPDRFSGHQFPNYSSELNVNALLLGDSALYLCASSPGQATEKLFFGSGTQLSVL.

The genes are TRBV18 and TRBJ2-3, with 8 nucleotides matching TRBD2. CDR1 and CDR2 (germline): KGHSH, LQKENI. V gave up 3 bases and J gave up 5 bases; unmatched junction bases: 7. The CDR3 spans 15 residues. The CDR3 region is CASSPSGAGGDTQYF. In nucleotides, the CDR3 is TGTGCCAGCTCACCTTCAGGGGCGGGAGGAGATACGCAGTATTTT. The full variable domain, in which reference TRBV18 and TRBJ2-3 provide the parts outside the CDR3, is NAGVMQNPRHLVRRRGQEARLRCSPMKGHSHVYWYRQLPEEGLKFMVYLQKENIIDESGMPKERFSAEFPKEGPSILRIQQVVRGDSAAYFCASSPSGAGGDTQYFGPGTRLTVL.

V gene TRBV28 combines with J gene TRBJ2-5; the match to TRBD2 covers 10 bases. The CDR3 loop spans 21 amino acids. Unmatched junction bases numbered 29, after V lost 9 bases and J lost 4 bases. CDR1 and CDR2 (germline): MDHEN, SYDVKM. CDR3 nucleotides: TGTGCCAGTCCCTGGGATTGGTCTCCTTTACGAGCGGGAGGGCCGCGAGAGACCCAGTACTTC. This gives the protein CASPWDWSPLRAGGPRETQYF.

The rearrangement links TRBV7-9 to TRBJ2-1; D remains ambiguous. Germline values: CDR1 SEHNR, CDR2 FQNEAQ (reference sequence). The length of the CDR3 is 13 residues. Trimming left V 2 bases short and J 6 bases short, with 8 bases between. DNA of the CDR3: TGTGCCAGCAGCTTACTCGGTCGCAATGAGCAGTTCTTC. Translated, it gives CASSLLGRNEQFF.

The chain couples TRBV29-1 to TRBJ1-1; the D is unclear. The germline CDR1 and CDR2 sequences are SQVTM and ANQGSEA. V was pared by 1 base and J by 6 bases, with 15 bases between. The CDR3 is 14 amino acids. This CDR3 reads CSVEVLKEEAEAFF. The CDR3 bases are TGCAGCGTTGAAGTTCTGAAGGAAGAGGCTGAAGCTTTCTTT. Filled out from reference TRBV29-1 and TRBJ1-1, the complete variable domain reads SAVISQKPSRDICQRGTSLTIQCQVDSQVTMMFWYRQQPGQSLTLIATANQGSEATYESGFVIDKFPISRPNLTFSTLTVSNMSPEDSSIYLCSVEVLKEEAEAFFGQGTRLTVV.

The V and J genes are TRBV3-1 (or the pseudogene TRBV3-2) and TRBJ2-3; 8 bases map to TRBD2. The CDR3 is 16 amino acids. With 1 base clipped from V and 0 bases from J, the junction kept 3 bases outside the gene matches. Germline V CDR1 and CDR2: LGHDT, YNNKEL (reference sequence). The CDR3 is CASSQVLAASTDTQYF. Here the CDR3 DNA reads TGTGCCAGCAGCCAAGTACTAGCGGCTAGCACAGATACGCAGTATTTT.

This sequence joins TRBV27 and TRBJ1-5, with 8 bases aligning to TRBD1. Per germline, CDR1 MNHEY and CDR2 SMNVEV (reference sequence). The CDR3 sequence is 15 residues long. After removal of 1 base from V and 5 bases from J, the junction contained 4 bases not matched to a gene. The CDR3 loop is CASSLYRGTDQPQHF. The CDR3 DNA is TGTGCCAGCAGTTTATACAGGGGGACCGATCAGCCCCAGCATTTT.

This sequence joins TRBV27 and TRBJ1-4, with D maybe TRBD1 (6 bases). The CDR3 loop spans 19 amino acids. V dropped 5 bases and J dropped 0 bases, with 22 bases sitting between them. Germline assignment: CDR1 MNHEY and CDR2 SMNVEV (reference sequence). CDR3 residues: CASSSTGLREKPTNEKLFF. Here the CDR3 DNA reads TGTGCCAGCAGTAGTACAGGGTTAAGGGAAAAACCAACTAATGAAAAACTGTTTTTT. Complete variable domain (other parts from reference TRBV27 and TRBJ1-4): EAQVTQNPRYLITVTGKKLTVTCSQNMNHEYMSWYRQDPGLGLRQIYYSMNVEVTDKGDVPEGYKVSRKEKRNFPLILESPSPNQTSLYFCASSSTGLREKPTNEKLFFGSGTQLSVL.

The chain couples TRBV7-9 to TRBJ2-7, with 9 bases aligning to TRBD1. The CDR3 loop spans 14 amino acids. The J segment lost 7 bases and the V segment lost 5 bases, leaving 9 bases of the junction unmatched. Germline CDR1 reads SEHNR; CDR2 reads FQNEAQ (reference sequence). The CDR3 DNA is TGTGCCAGCAGCACCGCGACAGGGGGGGGTGAGCAGTACTTC. This encodes CASSTATGGGEQYF. Complete variable domain (other parts from reference TRBV7-9 and TRBJ2-7): DTGVSQNPRHKITKRGQNVTFRCDPISEHNRLYWYRQTLGQGPEFLTYFQNEAQLEKSRLLSDRFSAERPKGSFSTLEIQRTEQGDSAMYLCASSTATGGGEQYFGPGTRLTVT.

With respect to this clone: This may come from a read error, since a much larger clone is one base off. The chain has TRBV7-8 and TRBJ2-2; D gene ambiguous. Trimming removed 5 bases at V and 3 bases at J, with 4 bases between. Germline CDR1 SGHVS, CDR2 FQNEAQ. The CDR3 totals 12 residues. The CDR3 here is CASSTDTGELFF. The DNA of the CDR3 is TGTGCCAGCAGCACTGACACCGGGGAGCTGTTTTTT.

The CDR3 loop is CASSGGRAAGTDTQYF. CDR3 DNA: TGTGCCAGCAGTGGAGGGAGGGCAGCGGGCACAGATACGCAGTATTTT. V usage is TRBV6-1 and J usage is TRBJ2-3; 7 positions agree with TRBD2. Germline CDR1 reads MNHNS; CDR2 reads SASEGT. This CDR3 is built from 16 residues. Trimming at V came to 4 bases and at J to 1 base, leaving 8 bases not matched to a gene.

The chain recombines TRBV5-1 with TRBJ1-1, with 8 bases that match TRBD1. The CDR3 loop spans 15 amino acids. Trimming at V came to 4 bases and at J to 4 bases, leaving 9 bases not matched to a gene. CDR1 SGHRS and CDR2 YFSETQ come from the germline V gene. CDR3 region: CASSARQGRGTEAFF. In DNA form, the CDR3 reads TGCGCCAGCAGCGCCCGACAGGGGCGGGGCACTGAAGCTTTCTTT.

This sequence joins TRBV29-1 and TRBJ2-7; TRBD1 aligns across 9 bases. The CDR3 loop spans 13 amino acids. Germline lookup yields CDR1 SQVTM and CDR2 ANQGSEA. V gave up 4 bases and J gave up 0 bases; unmatched junction bases: 1. This chain's CDR3 is CSVGGQGSYEQYF. DNA for the CDR3: TGCAGCGTTGGGGGACAGGGCTCCTACGAGCAGTACTTC.

The rearrangement joins TRBV7-8 to TRBJ2-1; D gene unclear. Trimming left V 2 bases short and J 3 bases short, with 11 bases between. The germline V gene encodes CDR1 SGHVS and CDR2 FQNEAQ. The length of the CDR3 is 15 residues. The CDR3 DNA follows: TGTGCCAGCAGCTTAACGTCCGGTTTCTACAATGAGCAGTTCTTC. Residues: CASSLTSGFYNEQFF.

CDR3 sequence reads: CASSSPGGYNEQFF. CDR3 nucleotide sequence: TGTGCCAGCAGCTCCCCGGGCGGGTACAATGAGCAGTTCTTC. This chain joins TRBV5-4 and TRBJ2-1; tentative D call: TRBD2 (5 bases). V lost 3 bases to trimming and J lost 4 bases, with 11 bases between them. CDR3 length equals 14 residues. Per germline, CDR1 SGHNT and CDR2 YYREEE (reference sequence).

The chain joins TRBV12-5 to TRBJ1-4; 8 nucleotides line up with TRBD1. Germline V gene lookup returns CDR1 LGHNT and CDR2 FRNRAP. The CDR3 runs 14 residues. The ends lost 3 bases at V and 6 bases at J; junction bases unmatched: 3. The CDR3 DNA sequence: TGTGCTAGTGGTTTACCGGACAGGGATGAAAAACTGTTTTTT. Its protein is CASGLPDRDEKLFF.

In this sample, this clone turned up a few times. The chain is built from TRBV5-5 and TRBJ2-1, with 12 bases matching TRBD2. J was trimmed by 9 bases and V by 1 base; bases with no gene match: 5. The germline gives CDR1 SGHKS, CDR2 YYEKEE (reference sequence). The CDR3 length is 15 residues. The DNA for the CDR3 is TGTGCCAGCAGCTTGATTCTAGCGGGAGGGTCTGAGCAGTTCTTC. This gives the protein CASSLILAGGSEQFF.

The chain combines TRBV7-3 with TRBJ2-7, with 7 bases lining up with TRBD2. The germline V gene has CDR1 SGHTA and CDR2 FQGTGA. The CDR3 extends over 15 amino acids. V trimming: 4 bases; J trimming: 3 bases; junction bases outside the gene matches: 9. The CDR3 region is CASSSLPGTIYEQYF. The CDR3, as DNA: TGTGCCAGCAGCTCCCTACCCGGGACTATCTACGAGCAGTACTTC.

This clone came up once. This chain joins TRBV7-2 and TRBJ1-3; no reliable D call. The CDR3 covers 16 residues. Trimming cost V 1 base and J 4 bases, with 14 bases left between them. Per the germline V gene, CDR1 is SGHTA and CDR2 is FQGNSA. As DNA, the CDR3 is TGTGCCAGCAGCTTAGGCCGGGGAAGTTACGGAAACACCATATATTTT. Its protein is CASSLGRGSYGNTIYF.

The chain carries TRBV2 and TRBJ2-1; D possibly corresponds to TRBD2 (5 bases). Germline values: CDR1 SNHLY, CDR2 FYNNEI. CDR3 length: 15 amino acids. V was clipped by 3 bases and J by 5 bases, with 14 bases between them. Written as DNA, the CDR3 is TGTGCCAGCAGTGACCTCCGGGGAGCCGACAATGAGCAGTTCTTC. It translates to CASSDLRGADNEQFF.

The genes are TRBV20-1 and TRBJ2-7, with D possibly matching TRBD2 (6 bases). Germline CDR1 reads DFQATT; CDR2 reads SNEGSKA (reference sequence). The CDR3 runs 17 residues. With 3 bases removed from V and 3 bases from J, the gap between germline ends came to 24 bases. CDR3 region: CSASVGRTRDADYEQYF. The DNA for the CDR3 is TGCAGTGCTAGTGTAGGGAGGACCCGGGACGCAGACTACGAGCAGTACTTC.

The genes are TRBV7-8 and TRBJ1-4, with 10 bases identical to TRBD1. The CDR3 loop spans 14 amino acids. The V gene end was trimmed by 5 bases and the J gene end by 6 bases; junction bases not matched to a gene: 3. Germline loops: CDR1 SGHVS, CDR2 FQNEAQ. The DNA of the CDR3 is TGTGCCAGCAGCCCCGGGACAGGGGATGAAAAACTGTTTTTT. Translating gives CASSPGTGDEKLFF. Filled out from reference TRBV7-8 and TRBJ1-4, the complete variable domain reads GAGVSQSPRYKVAKRGQDVALRCDPISGHVSLFWYQQALGQGPEFLTYFQNEAQLDKSGLPSDRFFAERPEGSVSTLKIQRTQQEDSAVYLCASSPGTGDEKLFFGSGTQLSVL.

The chain links TRBV7-9 to TRBJ2-7; 7 positions agree with TRBD2. The CDR3 runs 13 residues. Per the germline V gene, CDR1 is SEHNR and CDR2 is FQNEAQ (reference sequence). J was trimmed by 5 bases and V by 8 bases; bases with no gene match: 9. The CDR3 coding sequence is TGTGCCAGCGCCACCTGGGACTACAACGAGCAGTACTTC. This translates into CASATWDYNEQYF.